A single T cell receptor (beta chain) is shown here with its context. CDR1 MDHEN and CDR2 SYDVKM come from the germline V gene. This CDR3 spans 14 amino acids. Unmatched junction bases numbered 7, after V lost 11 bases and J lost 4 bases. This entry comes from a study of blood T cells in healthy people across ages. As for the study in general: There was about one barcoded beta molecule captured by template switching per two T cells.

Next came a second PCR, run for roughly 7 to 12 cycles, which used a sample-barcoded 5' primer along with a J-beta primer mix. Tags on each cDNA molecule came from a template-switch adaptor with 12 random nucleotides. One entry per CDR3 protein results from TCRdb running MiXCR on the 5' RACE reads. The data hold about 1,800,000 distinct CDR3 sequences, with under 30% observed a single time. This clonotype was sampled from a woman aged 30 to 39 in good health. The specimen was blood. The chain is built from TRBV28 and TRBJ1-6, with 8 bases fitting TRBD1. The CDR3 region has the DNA TGTGCCTGCGCAGGGGGCGAGTATAATTCACCCCTCCACTTT. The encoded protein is CACAGGEYNSPLHF.